The 16 T cell receptor beta chains below come from one sample, sequenced in a study of T cells expressing NK-cell markers. TCRdb re-called the 5' RACE reads and catalogs CDR3 proteins one per entry, DNA excluded. The table lists 440,000 or so distinct CDR3 sequences, with 7.3% in the top ten. Sequencing used blood T cells: a sorted CD56 or NKG2C T cell subset, CD4+ or CD8+ T cells, or bulk PBMC T cells (not recorded which). These receptors were taken from a woman aged 18 to 75 in good health.

CDR3 residues: CSARLAGPKETQYF. The chain recombines TRBV20-1 with TRBJ2-5; TCRdb's D gene call, TRBD2, goes unchecked for lack of DNA. This CDR3 contains 14 residues. Germline loops: CDR1 DFQATT, CDR2 SNEGSKA (reference sequence).

The chain recombines TRBV11-1 with TRBJ1-2; TCRdb lists TRBD1, though no DNA is available to test this call. The CDR3 loop spans 18 amino acids. Per the germline V gene, CDR1 is SGHAT and CDR2 is FQDESV (reference sequence). The CDR3 sequence: CASSLYRTGTGINYGYTF. Looking up the rest from reference TRBV11-1 and TRBJ1-2 gives the full variable domain: EAEVAQSPRYKITEKSQAVAFWCDPISGHATLYWYRQILGQGPELLVQFQDESVVDDSQLPKDRFSAERLKGVDSTLKIQPAELGDSAMYLCASSLYRTGTGINYGYTFGSGTRLTVV.

This chain connects TRBV6-2 or TRBV6-3 to TRBJ2-7; as DNA is missing, the TRBD2 call by TCRdb cannot be tested. CDR3 size: 18 residues. The germline CDR1 and CDR2 sequences are MNHEY and SVGEGT. This CDR3 is CASSYDTEMTSGAYEQYF.

The chain has TRBV29-1 and TRBJ1-6; the TRBD1 assignment by TCRdb is unverifiable without DNA. Germline CDR1 and CDR2: SQVTM and ANQGSEA. The CDR3 spans 13 residues. The CDR3 reads CSVEGTANSPLHF.

The rearrangement joins TRBV29-1 to TRBJ1-3; as DNA is missing, the TRBD1 call by TCRdb cannot be tested. This CDR3 spans 12 amino acids. Germline CDR1 SQVTM, CDR2 ANQGSEA. CDR3 amino acids: CSVGGPGNTIYF.

The chain is built from TRBV20-1 and TRBJ1-4; the D call from TCRdb, TRBD1, cannot be confirmed without DNA. The germline CDR1 and CDR2 sequences are DFQATT and SNEGSKA (reference sequence). The CDR3 is 16 amino acids. The CDR3 reads CSARDQGAATNEKLFF.

This rearrangement joins TRBV20-1 to TRBJ2-1; TCRdb lists TRBD2, though no DNA is available to test this call. The CDR3 runs to 16 residues. Germline lookup yields CDR1 DFQATT and CDR2 SNEGSKA (reference sequence). The CDR3 sequence is CSARSSAGTNYNEQFF.

The gene calls are TRBV20-1 and TRBJ1-2; the TCRdb D gene call, TRBD1, has no DNA to confirm it. Germline V gives CDR1 DFQATT, CDR2 SNEGSKA (reference sequence). The length of the CDR3 is 14 residues. The CDR3 protein is CSASRPLTNYGYTF.

The chain employs TRBV27 and TRBJ2-7. The germline V gene encodes CDR1 MNHEY and CDR2 SMNVEV (reference sequence). This CDR3 region has 14 residues. CDR3 residues: CASSFGVESYEQYF.

The V call is TRBV7-2, the J call TRBJ1-1. Per germline, CDR1 SGHTA and CDR2 FQGNSA. The CDR3 sequence is 14 residues long. CDR3 region: CASNPQPMNTEAFF.

The chain couples TRBV12-3 or TRBV12-4 to TRBJ2-5; the D call from TCRdb, TRBD1, cannot be confirmed without DNA. The CDR3 covers 15 residues. The CDR3 region is CASSSTRGGEETQYF.

V and J are TRBV12-3 or TRBV12-4 and TRBJ1-2. This CDR3 has 15 residues. CDR3 residues: CATYSESRSPYGYTF.

This rearrangement joins TRBV15 to TRBJ2-5; the TRBD1 assignment by TCRdb is unverifiable without DNA. The CDR3 is 15 residues long. CDR1 is LNHNV and CDR2 is YYDKDF in the germline V gene (reference sequence). The CDR3 region is CATSSQDALQETQYF.

The V call is TRBV25-1, the J call TRBJ2-7; TCRdb designates TRBD1, a call that cannot be tested without DNA. Germline V lookup: CDR1 MGHDK, CDR2 SYGVNS. This CDR3 has 13 residues. The CDR3 sequence is CATSRTGGDEQYF.

This chain connects TRBV18 to TRBJ2-5. CDR1 is KGHSH and CDR2 is LQKENI in the germline V gene. The CDR3 consists of 13 residues. The CDR3 sequence: CASSPQAQETQYF.

The chain has TRBV27 and TRBJ1-2. This CDR3 is 13 amino acids long. Per the germline V gene, CDR1 is MNHEY and CDR2 is SMNVEV (reference sequence). This chain's CDR3 is CASRTTHNYGYTF.